This T cell receptor (beta chain) was retrieved from a study of OX40 agonist ivuxolimab in advanced cancers. At the level of the study: It was ivuxolimab, an agonistic anti-OX40 (CD134) antibody, that patients were treated with.

To note about this clone: The antigen is not known.

Study outcomes and limitations: Part of the nonresponder group also had normalized T-cell clonal expansion that was low. With doses of 0.1-3.0 mg/kg, partial responders showed among the lowest clonal expansion.

Data came from immunoSEQ multiplex PCR; TCRdb stores just in-frame clones and leaves some out. The table lists 50,000 to 70,000 clones, nearly 90% of them singletons. The CDR3 loop spans 15 amino acids. Germline CDR1 and CDR2: SGHVS and FNYEAQ. Deletions cut 1 base from V and 4 bases from J, with 11 bases between. Here the sequenced sample was CD4+ or CD8+ T cells sorted from blood, taken in a trial of the OX40 agonist ivuxolimab. This sequence was found in an adult with an advanced solid tumor such as melanoma, head and neck, liver or kidney cancer. The rearrangement links TRBV7-6 to TRBJ1-3, with D uncertain. The CDR3 loop is CASSLEAGVGNTIYF. DNA for the CDR3: TGTGCCAGCAGCTTAGAAGCGGGAGTGGGAAACACCATATATTTT.